This T cell receptor (beta chain) was sequenced in a study of shared clonotypes between healthy human individuals (TCRdb year 2020). A note on the overall study: A few men and a couple of women, aged 18 to 49 years, made up the cohort. Per donor, three plates each were used for CD4 naive and CD4 memory, two for CD8 naive, and one for CD8 memory. Blood TCR repertoires of five healthy adults were deeply sequenced to estimate repertoire size and the extent of clonotype sharing between individuals. To increase sequencing depth and limit assay-specific biases, TCR repertoire library preparation and sequencing were carried out by different laboratories using diverse techniques. Each donor's leukapheresis produced roughly between about 0.9 and 9.5 billion PBMCs. On the study overall, not on this receptor specifically: Rarefaction of sorted-subset datasets indicated incomplete sequencing despite the large sequencing depth. Higher generation probabilities were observed for clonotypes shared by all four sorted-subset donors than for non-shared clonotypes. Based on pairwise subsampling, the degree of clonotype sharing among donors was expected to be affected by sequencing depth. Sampling was restricted to blood, and TCR repertoires in tissue are likely to differ from TCR repertoires in blood. Naive subsets generally had larger estimated clonotype richness than memory subsets did. Across a few donors, approximately 5% of naive CD4, roughly 3.4% of naive CD8, about 2% of memory CD4, and approximately 0.4% of memory CD8 clonotypes were shared. Because the study included only a small number of donors, the genetic and exposure-history diversity represented was limited.

Donors were healthy HIV-negative adults with no recently reported acute infections or vaccinations. Every donor was a Caucasian adult living in Nashville, Tennessee, USA. Magnetic negative selection was used to enrich CD4+ T cells, after which naive cells were positively selected on CD45RA and the negative fraction became the memory subset. After blood collection by leukapheresis, PBMCs were isolated using Ficoll-Histopaque density gradient centrifugation and then cryopreserved in the vapor phase of liquid nitrogen. Analytical flow cytometry was used to check the purity and quantity of each magnetically sorted T cell population. From each sorted fraction, genomic DNA was isolated and quantified by UV absorbance on a Nanodrop 2000c. CDR1 KGHSH and CDR2 LQKENI are derived from the germline V gene. V is pared back by 5 bases and J by 0 bases, with 16 bases lying between the germline termini. From the cysteine through the phenylalanine, the CDR3 covers 16 amino acids. CDR3 DNA is the only sequence kept; it has 48 bases, read in frame from the first base.

This clone was seen only a few times. Its antigen is currently not known. One base away there is no much larger clone; base qualities are not given. TCR CDR3 regions were amplified from genomic DNA by multiplex PCR using the deep immunoSEQ assay. Extracted genomic DNA from each cell subset was spread evenly across all wells of several immunoSEQ 96-well plates, with each plate serving as a replicate. For sorted subsets, 200 to 250 ng of genomic DNA, equivalent to tens of thousands of T cell genomes, went into each replicate PCR. Purified libraries were quantified with a Qubit 3.0 fluorometer, sized on a Bioanalyzer 2100, and re-quantified with the KAPA Library Quantification kit. Each immunoSEQ 96-well plate was sequenced on its own single-read 150-cycle Illumina NextSeq 550 flow cell. The study's processing was this. Because the immunoSEQ output included only junctional sequences and no quality scores, the filtering could not be the same as the filtering used for full-length reads. Sequences were annotated with PyIR, a Python wrapper for IgBLAST v1.9, and V/J genes and CDR3 were assigned using IMGT germline references. Reads were filtered out if the reads had weak V/J assignments (E-value above 1e-6), no CDR3, stop codons, out-of-frame junctions, or ambiguous translated residues. V3J clonotypes were defined by identical inferred V gene, J gene, and CDR3 amino acid sequence. Percentage overlap between repertoires was computed as shared unique clonotypes divided by the size of the smaller repertoire. Three approaches were used to assess repertoire richness: RTK rarefaction, the Chao1 estimator, and Recon v2.1 estimates of unobserved clonotypes. OLGA was used to compute generation probabilities for all TCRbeta clonotypes that the gDNA method yielded from a handful of donors. TCRdb holds this immuneACCESS table with in-frame rearrangements only. Some clones are missing; in checked studies, unresolved V genes explain under half, and the rest has no known cause. For V, J and clone size, that table is used; D and trimming come from the DNA. This sample lists 2,500,000 or so clones; about 90% were detected once. 0.37% of the sample belongs to the ten largest clones.

The sequence was obtained from a man in his late teens or twenties in good health. Some clones in this sample may be carry-over from other donors' samples. The chain couples TRBV18 to TRBJ1-1, and perhaps TRBD1 as D gene, on 6 matching bases. Sequences were obtained from naive CD4+ T cells from PBMCs. The cell subset or site label, read with the paper, signifies: CD45RA+ positively selected. The DNA sequence is TGTGCCAGCTCAGTCGGACAGTGGGGCATGAACACTGAAGCTTTCTTT. It codes for CASSVGQWGMNTEAFF. Supplemented by the reference TRBV18 and TRBJ1-1 proteins around the CDR3, the complete variable domain is NAGVMQNPRHLVRRRGQEARLRCSPMKGHSHVYWYRQLPEEGLKFMVYLQKENIIDESGMPKERFSAEFPKEGPSILRIQQVVRGDSAAYFCASSVGQWGMNTEAFFGQGTRLTVV.